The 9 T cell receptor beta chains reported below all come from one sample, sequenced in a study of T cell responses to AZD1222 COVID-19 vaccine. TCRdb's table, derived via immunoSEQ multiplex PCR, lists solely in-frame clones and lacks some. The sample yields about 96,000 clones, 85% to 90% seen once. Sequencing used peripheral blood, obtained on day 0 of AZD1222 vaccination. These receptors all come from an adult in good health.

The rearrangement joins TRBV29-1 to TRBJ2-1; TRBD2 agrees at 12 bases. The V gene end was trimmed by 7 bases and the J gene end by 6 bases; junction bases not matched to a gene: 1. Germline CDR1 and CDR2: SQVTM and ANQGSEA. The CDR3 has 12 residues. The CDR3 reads CSGGLAGNEQFF. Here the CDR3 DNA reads TGCAGCGGGGGACTAGCGGGCAATGAGCAGTTCTTC.

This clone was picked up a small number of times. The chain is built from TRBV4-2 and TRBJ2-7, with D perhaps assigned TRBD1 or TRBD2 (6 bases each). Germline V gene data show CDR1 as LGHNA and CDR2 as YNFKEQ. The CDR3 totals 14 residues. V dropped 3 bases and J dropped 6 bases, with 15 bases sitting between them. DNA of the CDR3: TGTGCCAGCAGCCAGGCCGGGGGCGGGGCCGAGCAGTACTTC. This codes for CASSQAGGGAEQYF.

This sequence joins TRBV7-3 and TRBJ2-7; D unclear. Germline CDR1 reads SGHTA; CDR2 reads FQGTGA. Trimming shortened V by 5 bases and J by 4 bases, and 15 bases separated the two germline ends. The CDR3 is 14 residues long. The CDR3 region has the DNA TGTGCCAGCAGCCCCGGGCCATCACGGTACGAGCAGTACTTC. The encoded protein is CASSPGPSRYEQYF.

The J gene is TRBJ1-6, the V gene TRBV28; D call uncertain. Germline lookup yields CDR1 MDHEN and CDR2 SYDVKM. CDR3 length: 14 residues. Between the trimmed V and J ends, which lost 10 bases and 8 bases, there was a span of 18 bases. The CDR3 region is CATRSPGGDSPLHF. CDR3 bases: TGTGCCACCCGCTCGCCGGGCGGGGATTCACCCCTCCACTTT.

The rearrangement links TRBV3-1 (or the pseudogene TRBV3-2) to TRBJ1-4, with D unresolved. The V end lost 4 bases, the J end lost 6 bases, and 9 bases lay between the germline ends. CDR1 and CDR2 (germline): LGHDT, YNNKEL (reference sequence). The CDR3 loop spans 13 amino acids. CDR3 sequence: CASSPRRDEKLFF. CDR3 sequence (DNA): TGTGCCAGCAGCCCGCGGCGGGATGAAAAACTGTTTTTT.

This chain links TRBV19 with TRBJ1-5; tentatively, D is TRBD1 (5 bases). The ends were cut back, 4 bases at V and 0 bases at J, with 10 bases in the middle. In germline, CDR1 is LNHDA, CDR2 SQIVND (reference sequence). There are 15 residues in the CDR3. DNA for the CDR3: TGTGCCAGTAGTACCCAGGGAAATAGCAATCAGCCCCAGCATTTT. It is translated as CASSTQGNSNQPQHF.

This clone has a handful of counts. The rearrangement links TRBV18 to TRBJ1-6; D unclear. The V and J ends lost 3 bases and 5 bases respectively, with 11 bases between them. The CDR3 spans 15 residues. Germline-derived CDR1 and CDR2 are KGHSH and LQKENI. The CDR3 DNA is TGTGCCAGCTCACCGACTCCGAGCGATAATTCACCCCTCCACTTT. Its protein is CASSPTPSDNSPLHF.

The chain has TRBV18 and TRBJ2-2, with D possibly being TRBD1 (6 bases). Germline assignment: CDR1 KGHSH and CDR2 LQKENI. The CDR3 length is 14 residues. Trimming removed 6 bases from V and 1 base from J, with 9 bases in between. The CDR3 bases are TGTGCCAGCTCTCAACAGGGGAACACCGGGGAGCTGTTTTTT. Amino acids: CASSQQGNTGELFF.

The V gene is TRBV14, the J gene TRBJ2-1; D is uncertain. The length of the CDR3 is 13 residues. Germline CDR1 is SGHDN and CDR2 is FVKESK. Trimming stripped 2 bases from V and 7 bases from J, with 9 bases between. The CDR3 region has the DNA TGTGCCAGCAGCCAACTTAGCTGGAATGAGCAGTTCTTC. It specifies CASSQLSWNEQFF.